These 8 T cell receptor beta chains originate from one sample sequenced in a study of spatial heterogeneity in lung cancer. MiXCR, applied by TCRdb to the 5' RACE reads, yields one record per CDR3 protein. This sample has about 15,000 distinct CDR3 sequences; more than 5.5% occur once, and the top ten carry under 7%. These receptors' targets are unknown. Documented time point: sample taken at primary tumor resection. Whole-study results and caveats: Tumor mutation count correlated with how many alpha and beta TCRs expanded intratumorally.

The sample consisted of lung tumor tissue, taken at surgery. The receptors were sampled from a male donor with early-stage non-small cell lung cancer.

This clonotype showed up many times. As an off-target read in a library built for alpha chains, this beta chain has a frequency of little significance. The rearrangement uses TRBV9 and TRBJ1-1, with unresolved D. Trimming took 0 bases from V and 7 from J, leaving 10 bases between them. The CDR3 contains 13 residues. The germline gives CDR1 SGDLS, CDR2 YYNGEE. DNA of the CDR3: TGTGCCAGCAGCGTAGCTACAGACGGTGAAGCTTTCTTT. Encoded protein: CASSVATDGEAFF.

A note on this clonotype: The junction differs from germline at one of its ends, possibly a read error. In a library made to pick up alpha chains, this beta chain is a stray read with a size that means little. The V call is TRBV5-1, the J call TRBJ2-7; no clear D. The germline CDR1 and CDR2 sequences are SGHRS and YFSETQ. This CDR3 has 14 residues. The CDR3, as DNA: TGTGCCAGCAGCTTGGTTCCGATTGGGGTCGAGCAGTACTTC. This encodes CASSLVPIGVEQYF.

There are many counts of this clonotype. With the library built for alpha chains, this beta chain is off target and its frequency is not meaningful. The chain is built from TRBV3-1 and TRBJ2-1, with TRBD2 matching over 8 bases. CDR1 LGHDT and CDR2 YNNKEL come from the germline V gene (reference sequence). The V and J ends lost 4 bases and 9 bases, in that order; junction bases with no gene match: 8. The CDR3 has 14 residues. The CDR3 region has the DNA TGTGCCAGCAGCCCTCACGGGGGGGCTGGTGAGCAGTTCTTC. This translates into CASSPHGGAGEQFF.

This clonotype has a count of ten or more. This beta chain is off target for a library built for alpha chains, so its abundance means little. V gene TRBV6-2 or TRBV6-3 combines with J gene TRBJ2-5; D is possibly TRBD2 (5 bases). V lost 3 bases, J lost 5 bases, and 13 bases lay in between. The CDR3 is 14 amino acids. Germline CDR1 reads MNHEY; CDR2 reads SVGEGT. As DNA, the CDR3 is TGTGCCAGCAGTTATTTAGGACTCGGGGAGACCCAGTACTTC. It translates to CASSYLGLGETQYF.

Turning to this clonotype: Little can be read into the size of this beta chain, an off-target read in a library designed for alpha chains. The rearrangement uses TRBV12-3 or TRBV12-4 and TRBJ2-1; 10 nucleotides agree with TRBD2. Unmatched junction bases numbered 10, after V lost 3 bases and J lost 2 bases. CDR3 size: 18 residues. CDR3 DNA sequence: TGTGCCAGCAGTTTTGGCAGGGGCGGACTAGCGGCCTACAATGAGCAGTTCTTC. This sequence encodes CASSFGRGGLAAYNEQFF.

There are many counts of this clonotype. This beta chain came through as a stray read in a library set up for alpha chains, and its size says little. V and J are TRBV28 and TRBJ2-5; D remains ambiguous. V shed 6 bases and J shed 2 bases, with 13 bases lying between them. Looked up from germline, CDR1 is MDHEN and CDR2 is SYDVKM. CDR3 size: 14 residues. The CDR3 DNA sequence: TGTGCCAGCAGATCAACTATCGTACAAGAGACCCAGTACTTC. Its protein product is CASRSTIVQETQYF.

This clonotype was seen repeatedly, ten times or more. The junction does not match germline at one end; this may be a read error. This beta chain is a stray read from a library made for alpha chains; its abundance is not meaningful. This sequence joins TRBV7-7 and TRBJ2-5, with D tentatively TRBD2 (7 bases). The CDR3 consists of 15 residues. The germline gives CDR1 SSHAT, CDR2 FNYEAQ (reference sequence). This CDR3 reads CASSYTGGVMETQYF. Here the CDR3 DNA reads TGTGCTAGCAGCTATACGGGGGGCGTCATGGAGACCCAGTACTTC.

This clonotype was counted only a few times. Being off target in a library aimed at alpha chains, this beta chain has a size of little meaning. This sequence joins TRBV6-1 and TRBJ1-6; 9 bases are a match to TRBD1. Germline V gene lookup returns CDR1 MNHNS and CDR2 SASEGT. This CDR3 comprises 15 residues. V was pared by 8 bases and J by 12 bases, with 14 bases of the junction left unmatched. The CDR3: CASGIGQGFRLPLHF. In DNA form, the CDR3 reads TGTGCCAGCGGTATCGGACAGGGGTTTCGTTTACCCCTCCACTTT.